This paragraph reports one T cell receptor beta chain. This record comes from a study of memory CD4+ T cells and cytomegalovirus serostatus. In germline, CDR1 is SQVTM, CDR2 ANQGSEA. CDR3 length: 12 residues. The V and J ends lost 4 bases and 9 bases respectively, with 13 bases between them. The sort gate was single viable CD3+CD4+CD8-CD45RO+ cells for memory CD4+ T cells. Some clones are missing from TCRdb's copy, which holds only in-frame ones; the method was immunoSEQ multiplex PCR. This sample has 35,000 to 45,000 clones, with around three quarters found just once. The sequence was collected from an adult in good health and CMV-seronegative. The sample comprised memory CD4+ T cells from blood. The chain uses TRBV29-1 and TRBJ2-1; D is uncertain. This CDR3 reads CSVGSWVGEQFF. For the CDR3, the DNA is TGCAGCGTTGGTAGCTGGGTCGGTGAGCAGTTCTTC.